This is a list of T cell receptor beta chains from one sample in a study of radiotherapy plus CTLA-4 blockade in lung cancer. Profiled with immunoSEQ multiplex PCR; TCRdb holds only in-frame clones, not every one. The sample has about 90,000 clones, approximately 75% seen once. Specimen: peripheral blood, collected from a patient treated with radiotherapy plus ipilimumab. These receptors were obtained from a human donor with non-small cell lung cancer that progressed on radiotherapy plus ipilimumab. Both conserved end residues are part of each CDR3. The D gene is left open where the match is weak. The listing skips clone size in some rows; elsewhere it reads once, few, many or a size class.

TGTGCCAGCAGTTTAGGGACAGGGGGGGGCTACGAGCAGTACTTC	CASSLGTGGGYEQYF	medium-sized	TRBJ2-7	TRBV28	TRBD1
TGTGCCACCAGCAGAGATCTTAACTACAATGAGCAGTTCTTC	CATSRDLNYNEQFF	-	TRBJ2-1	TRBV15	-
TGTGCCAGCAGTTTCCCCCCTCCCGGGCGGGACGAGCAGTACTTC	CASSFPPPGRDEQYF	few	TRBJ2-7	TRBV28	-
TGTGCCAGCAGTGTCCAGCAAGAGACCCAGTACTTC	CASSVQQETQYF	-	TRBJ2-5	TRBV2	-
TGTGCCAGCAGTGTCACAGGGGCCTACGAGCAGTACTTC	CASSVTGAYEQYF	-	TRBJ2-7	TRBV27	TRBD1
TGCGCCAGCAGCCAAGAAGAGGGGACGGGGTACAATGAGCAGTTCTTC	CASSQEEGTGYNEQFF	-	TRBJ2-1	TRBV4-3	-
TGTGCCAGCAGTGAAGGGAGGGGGGGTACTGAAGCTTTCTTT	CASSEGRGGTEAFF	-	TRBJ1-1	TRBV2	-
TGTGCCAGCACCCAGACTAGCGGGGGATTGGAGACCCAGTACTTC	CASTQTSGGLETQYF	-	TRBJ2-5	TRBV5-6	TRBD2
TGTGCCAGCAGCACAACAGGGGGCACAGATACGCAGTATTTT	CASSTTGGTDTQYF	-	TRBJ2-3	TRBV7-2	TRBD1
TGTGCCAGTAGTATAAAATGGGACAATGAGCAGTTCTTC	CASSIKWDNEQFF	-	TRBJ2-1	TRBV19	-
TGCGCCAGCAGCCAGAGGAGTAGTGGTCAGCCCCAGCATTTT	CASSQRSSGQPQHF	-	TRBJ1-5	TRBV4-1	-
TGCGCCAGTAGCCTTGGGCGGGGGGGACCGGATGAGCAGTTCTTC	CASSLGRGGPDEQFF	-	TRBJ2-1	TRBV5-1	TRBD2
TGTGCCAGCTCACCCCCGGGGACTCAGTTAAATGAGCAGTTCTTC	CASSPPGTQLNEQFF	once	TRBJ2-1	TRBV18	-
TGCGCCAGCAGCCAAAGTGGGGCCGGGACAGGCTCCTACAATGAGCAGTTCTTC	CASSQSGAGTGSYNEQFF	-	TRBJ2-1	TRBV4-1	TRBD1
TGTGCCAGCAGCTTCTTCAGCACAGATACGCAGTATTTT	CASSFFSTDTQYF	-	TRBJ2-3	TRBV9	-
TGTGCCAGCGGTTCCCGGACTAGCTTTCCTGATACGCAGTATTTT	CASGSRTSFPDTQYF	-	TRBJ2-3	TRBV6-1	TRBD2
TGCGCCAGCAGCGCAGGACAAGGAGGGGCCTATGGCTACACCTTC	CASSAGQGGAYGYTF	-	TRBJ1-2	TRBV5-1	-
TGTGCCAGCGGACCCACAGGGGCCAATGAGCAGTTCTTC	CASGPTGANEQFF	-	TRBJ2-1	TRBV7-3	TRBD1
TGTGCCAGCAGCTTAGATTACTACAGGGGAAAGGGTTCACCCCTCCACTTT	CASSLDYYRGKGSPLHF	-	TRBJ1-6	TRBV7-9	TRBD1
TGTGCCACCAGCAGACAGGGGAGGTCAAATGAGCAGTTCTTC	CATSRQGRSNEQFF	once	TRBJ2-1	TRBV15	-
TGCGCCAGCAGCCAAGATTTCGGAGGGGGTGGTGGCTACACCTTC	CASSQDFGGGGGYTF	few	TRBJ1-2	TRBV7-9	-
TGTGCCAGCAGCTTAGGGTTCAGCTCCTACGAGCAGTACTTC	CASSLGFSSYEQYF	-	TRBJ2-7	TRBV7-8	-
TGTGCCAGCAGTTACCCCGGAAAGATCGCCTACCAAAACGACGAAGATACGCAGTATTTT	CASSYPGKIAYQNDEDTQYF	-	TRBJ2-3	TRBV28	-
TGTGCCAGCTCACCAGGGAGTAGCAATCAGCCCCAGCATTTT	CASSPGSSNQPQHF	-	TRBJ1-5	TRBV18	-
TGTGCCAGCAGCGTGGGGGCTAGCGGGGGATACAATGAGCAGTTCTTC	CASSVGASGGYNEQFF	-	TRBJ2-1	TRBV5-4	TRBD2
TGTGCCAGCAGCGGGACAGGGGGTAATTCACCCCTCCACTTT	CASSGTGGNSPLHF	-	TRBJ1-6	TRBV5-8	TRBD1
TGTGCCAGTAGTAGCCCCGGGACTAGCGGGAACTACAATGAGCAGTTCTTC	CASSSPGTSGNYNEQFF	-	TRBJ2-1	TRBV19	TRBD2
TGTGCCAGCAGCTTGCGGGGCCAAGAGACCCAGTACTTC	CASSLRGQETQYF	-	TRBJ2-5	TRBV4-2	-
TGTGCCAGCGGGACTAGCGGCTACAATGAGCAGTTCTTC	CASGTSGYNEQFF	-	TRBJ2-1	TRBV6-6	TRBD2
TGTGCCAGCAGTGCCGGGGGGCCCACAGATACGCAGTATTTT	CASSAGGPTDTQYF	-	TRBJ2-3	TRBV2	-
TGTGCCAGCTCACCCCCCAGAAGCTCTGGAAACACCATATATTTT	CASSPPRSSGNTIYF	-	TRBJ1-3	TRBV18	-
TGTGCCAGCAGCTTAGCGGGGGAGCGGTTTCAGGGGGGCACAGATACGCAGTATTTT	CASSLAGERFQGGTDTQYF	-	TRBJ2-3	TRBV7-8	TRBD1
TGTGCCACCTCGACAGGGCGGATAGAAAAACTGTTTTTT	CATSTGRIEKLFF	-	TRBJ1-4	TRBV10-3	TRBD1
TGTGCCAGCAGCCCCCAGGACTACAATGAGCAGTTCTTC	CASSPQDYNEQFF	-	TRBJ2-1	TRBV7-9	-
TGCGCCAGCAGCCGATGGGACACCGCCTACGAGCAGTACTTC	CASSRWDTAYEQYF	few	TRBJ2-7	TRBV4-1	-
TGTGCCAGCAGTTTATACGGCAGGGGAGAGACCCAGTACTTC	CASSLYGRGETQYF	few	TRBJ2-5	TRBV27	-
TGTGCCAGCGGGAGGGTGGCCCGCGAGCAGTACTTC	CASGRVAREQYF	-	TRBJ2-7	TRBV6-6	TRBD2
TGTGCCAGCAGGCCCCGGGGCCAAGAGACCCAGTACTTC	CASRPRGQETQYF	-	TRBJ2-5	TRBV6-5	-
TGTGCCAGTAGTTCGACTAGCGGGGGATACTACGAGCAGTACTTC	CASSSTSGGYYEQYF	-	TRBJ2-7	TRBV19	TRBD2
TGTGCCAGCAGAAAGAGGGGCTCTTTCCGAGATACGCAGTATTTT	CASRKRGSFRDTQYF	few	TRBJ2-3	TRBV6-5	-
TGCGCCAGCAGCTTAGGACAGGGGGGAGAAAAACTGTTTTTT	CASSLGQGGEKLFF	-	TRBJ1-4	TRBV5-1	TRBD1
TGTGCCAGCAGCCTTTTTTACCTAGCGGGGGGCCAAGAGACCCAGTACTTC	CASSLFYLAGGQETQYF	-	TRBJ2-5	TRBV5-6	TRBD2
TGTGCCAGCAGCTTGTTAGGGGGCCCGGGGGAGACCCAGTACTTC	CASSLLGGPGETQYF	-	TRBJ2-5	TRBV5-5	TRBD1
TGTGCCAGCAGCCTGGGGCAGGGGGCCGTCGAGCAGTACTTC	CASSLGQGAVEQYF	-	TRBJ2-7	TRBV5-6	TRBD1
TGCGCCAGCAGCCAAGATCTACGGGGGACGGGGGAGACCCAGTACTTC	CASSQDLRGTGETQYF	-	TRBJ2-5	TRBV4-3	-
TGTGCCAGCAGCGTCGGGACAGCATCCTACAATGAGCAGTTCTTC	CASSVGTASYNEQFF	-	TRBJ2-1	TRBV9	TRBD1
TGTGCCAGCAGCTTAGTCACATCCCTCATGTACGAGCAGTACTTC	CASSLVTSLMYEQYF	-	TRBJ2-7	TRBV7-8	-
TGTGCCATCGCTAGCGGAGAGCCAGGGGATGAGCAGTTCTTC	CAIASGEPGDEQFF	once	TRBJ2-1	TRBV10-3	-
TGTGCCAGCACCCTGGAGGCGGGAGGGCCGGGGAATGAGCAGTTCTTC	CASTLEAGGPGNEQFF	-	TRBJ2-1	TRBV2	TRBD2
TGTGCCAGCAGCTCTGGACTGACAGTATCTAATGAAAAACTGTTTTTT	CASSSGLTVSNEKLFF	-	TRBJ1-4	TRBV5-8	-
TGTGCCAGCTCACCAACCTACACAGATACGCAGTATTTT	CASSPTYTDTQYF	-	TRBJ2-3	TRBV18	-